This TCR beta chain was sequenced during a study of T cell repertoires in cytomegalovirus infection. The CDR3 extends over 16 amino acids. Germline CDR1 is SGHTA and CDR2 is FQGNSA. V dropped 1 base and J dropped 2 bases, with 14 bases sitting between them. Ten or more counts support this clonotype. TCRdb analysed the reads with MiXCR anew, one entry per CDR3 protein. This sample has fewer than 250,000 distinct CDR3 sequences, with 9% to 15% found just once. The receptor comes from a human donor in good health (CMV status not recorded). Some clones in this sample may be carry-over from other donors' samples. The J gene is TRBJ1-1, the V gene TRBV7-2; D is unclear. The sample was PBMCs. The CDR3 sequence: CASSLVSWGFNTEAFF. As DNA, the CDR3 is TGTGCCAGCAGCTTAGTTAGTTGGGGTTTCAACACTGAAGCTTTCTTT.